One sample yielded the 12 T cell receptor beta chains listed below, sequenced in a study of cytomegalovirus exposure and HLA in healthy donors. Amplification used 60 Vbeta primers and 13 Jbeta primers. Data came from immunoSEQ multiplex PCR; TCRdb stores just in-frame clones and leaves some out. This sample yields under 200,000 clones, of which about three quarters are seen a single time; about 1.3% belongs to the top ten. What was sequenced was PBMCs. These receptors were collected from a woman under 40 in good health and CMV-seronegative.

This rearrangement joins TRBV5-5 to TRBJ1-4, with 8 bases identical to TRBD1. Germline V gene sequence: CDR1 SGHKS, CDR2 YYEKEE (reference sequence). The CDR3 sequence is 14 residues long. After removal of 2 bases from V and 4 bases from J, the junction contained 1 base not matched to a gene. DNA of the CDR3: TGTGCCAGCAGCTTCGGACAGGGTAATGAAAAACTGTTTTTT. Amino acids: CASSFGQGNEKLFF.

The CDR3 spells CASSFRDRGRNEKLFF. In DNA, the CDR3 is TGTGCCAGCAGCTTTCGGGACAGGGGACGTAATGAAAAACTGTTTTTT. The V call is TRBV7-8, the J call TRBJ1-4; 10 positions match TRBD1. CDR1 and CDR2 (germline): SGHVS, FQNEAQ. The junction had 5 bases not matched to a gene; V was cut back by 3 bases and J by 4 bases. The CDR3 runs to 16 residues.

The rearrangement links TRBV5-1 to TRBJ2-1, with 7 bases fitting TRBD2. This CDR3 region has 15 residues. V shed 3 bases, J shed 3 bases, and the junction held 6 bases outside the gene matches. In germline, CDR1 is SGHRS, CDR2 YFSETQ. DNA of the CDR3: TGCGCCAGCAGCTCAAGCGGGACTGACTACAATGAGCAGTTCTTC. Its translation: CASSSSGTDYNEQFF.

This chain connects TRBV30 to TRBJ2-3; 9 nucleotides agree with TRBD2. CDR1 and CDR2 from the germline V gene are GTSNPN and SVGIG (reference sequence). This CDR3 spans 17 amino acids. Trimming cost V 3 bases and J 6 bases; bases outside gene matches: 16. The CDR3: CAWSVSYISGGGDTQYF. In DNA, the CDR3 is TGTGCCTGGAGCGTTAGTTACATTAGCGGGGGCGGGGATACGCAGTATTTT.

The chain recombines TRBV7-8 with TRBJ1-5; the D gene is possibly TRBD1 (6 bases). This CDR3 has 16 residues. The germline V gene encodes CDR1 SGHVS and CDR2 FQNEAQ. The V end lost 4 bases, the J end lost 2 bases, and 15 bases lay between the germline ends. CDR3 DNA: TGTGCCAGCAGCTCGTCGACAGGAATAGGCAATCAGCCCCAGCATTTT. Translating it yields CASSSSTGIGNQPQHF.

This sequence joins TRBV27 and TRBJ1-3; D unclear. The CDR3 covers 17 residues. CDR1 is MNHEY and CDR2 is SMNVEV in the germline V gene (reference sequence). V lost 5 bases and J 0 bases, leaving 17 bases between the germline ends. CDR3 protein: CASSISALHSSGNTIYF. The CDR3 DNA sequence: TGTGCCAGCAGTATCTCCGCCCTACACAGCTCTGGAAACACCATATATTTT.

The chain links TRBV14 to TRBJ2-3; D possibly corresponds to TRBD2 (7 bases). The CDR3 has 17 amino acids. Germline-derived CDR1 and CDR2 are SGHDN and FVKESK. Trimming cost V 0 bases and J 1 base, with 14 bases left between them. CDR3 residues: CASSQDRLGGGTDTQYF. In nucleotides, the CDR3 is TGTGCCAGCAGCCAAGATCGCTTAGGGGGGGGCACAGATACGCAGTATTTT. The complete variable domain, with remaining parts taken from reference TRBV14 and TRBJ2-3, reads EAGVTQFPSHSVIEKGQTVTLRCDPISGHDNLYWYRRVMGKEIKFLLHFVKESKQDESGMPNNRFLAERTGGTYSTLKVQPAELEDSGVYFCASSQDRLGGGTDTQYFGPGTRLTVL.

This clone was counted between two and nine times. The CDR3 loop reads CATSSGTSGGKETQYF. The DNA of the CDR3 is TGTGCCACCAGCAGCGGGACTAGCGGGGGGAAAGAGACCCAGTACTTC. The rearrangement joins TRBV15 to TRBJ2-5, with 15 positions matching TRBD2. V lost 3 bases to trimming and J lost 3 bases; unmatched junction nucleotides: 2. The V gene's germline CDR1 is LNHNV and CDR2 YYDKDF (reference sequence). The CDR3 contains 16 residues.

Only a few counts were recorded for this clone. The chain combines TRBV7-9 with TRBJ1-5, with a weak D call TRBD1 (6 bases). This CDR3 region has 16 residues. Between the trimmed V and J ends, which lost 4 bases and 2 bases, there was a span of 15 bases. The germline V gene encodes CDR1 SEHNR and CDR2 FQNEAQ (reference sequence). The CDR3: CASSSSGTPRNQPQHF. The CDR3 DNA follows: TGTGCCAGCAGCTCCTCCGGGACACCGCGCAATCAGCCCCAGCATTTT.

The chain joins TRBV5-4 to TRBJ1-6, with TRBD1 matching over 7 bases. The CDR3 has 15 amino acids. J lost 5 bases, V lost 2 bases, and 4 bases had no gene match. The V gene's germline CDR1 is SGHNT and CDR2 YYREEE (reference sequence). The chain's CDR3 is CASSLSGTDNSPLHF. As DNA, the CDR3 is TGTGCCAGCAGCTTATCCGGGACAGATAATTCACCCCTCCACTTT.

This clone was recorded only once. The rearrangement links TRBV19 to TRBJ1-5; 7 bases are a match to TRBD1. From germline, CDR1 is LNHDA and CDR2 SQIVND (reference sequence). V shed 5 bases, J shed 5 bases, and the junction held 15 bases outside the gene matches. CDR3 length: 17 residues. CDR3 region: CASSPSVGGRGDQPQHF. Written as DNA, the CDR3 is TGTGCCAGTAGTCCCTCGGTAGGGGGCAGGGGGGATCAGCCCCAGCATTTT. Based on the CDR3 plus reference TRBV19 and TRBJ1-5, the full variable domain is DGGITQSPKYLFRKEGQNVTLSCEQNLNHDAMYWYRQDPGQGLRLIYYSQIVNDFQKGDIAEGYSVSREKKESFPLTVTSAQKNPTAFYLCASSPSVGGRGDQPQHFGDGTRLSIL.

The CDR3 coding sequence is TGTGCCATCAGTGAGTTGCCCCAGGGGCCTGGAAACACCATATATTTT. Encoded protein: CAISELPQGPGNTIYF. The J gene is TRBJ1-3, the V gene TRBV10-3; perhaps TRBD1 as D (6 bases). CDR3 length: 16 residues. The V gene's germline CDR1 is ENHRY and CDR2 SYGVKD. Trimming shortened V by 1 base and J by 2 bases, and 12 bases separated the two germline ends.